This TCR beta chain was documented in a study of T cell responses to AZD1222 COVID-19 vaccine. The study, taken as a whole, reports: Clonal diversity was possibly underestimated, and the donors were mostly white British, with more females. Only after the peak T cell response were repertoires sampled.

Trimming removed 1 base from V and 0 bases from J, with 11 bases in between. The CDR3 extends over 15 amino acids. Germline values: CDR1 SGDLS, CDR2 YYNGEE. A remark on this clone: Its cognate antigen is unknown.

TCRdb keeps only in-frame clones here, not all; method: immunoSEQ multiplex PCR. There are roughly 110,000 clones in the sample; about 90% occur only once, and less than 25% lies in the top ten. The chain employs TRBV9 and TRBJ2-7; D is unresolved. The source was peripheral blood, collected on day 0 of AZD1222 vaccination. The clonotype was recovered from an adult in good health. CDR3 in amino acids: CASSVRAESSYEQYF. CDR3 coding DNA: TGTGCCAGCAGCGTAAGGGCAGAAAGCTCCTACGAGCAGTACTTC.